Shown below are 5 T cell receptor beta chains from a single sample sequenced in a study of OX40 agonist ivuxolimab in advanced cancers. Libraries were prepared by immunoSEQ multiplex PCR; TCRdb keeps only in-frame clonotypes and omits some of them. The repertoire holds under 85,000 clones, about 88% seen once, with 8% in the top ten. The starting material was CD4+ or CD8+ T cells sorted from blood, obtained in a trial of the OX40 agonist ivuxolimab. These receptor sequences come from an adult with an advanced solid tumor such as melanoma, head and neck, liver or kidney cancer.

This sequence joins TRBV10-1 and TRBJ2-5; possibly TRBD1 or TRBD2 for D (5 bases each). V lost 3 bases and J 5 bases, leaving 19 bases between the germline ends. Germline lookup yields CDR1 WNHNN and CDR2 SYGVQD (reference sequence). CDR3 size: 16 residues. CDR3 sequence: CASSESGAGGWETQYF. For the CDR3, the DNA is TGCGCCAGCAGTGAATCCGGGGCTGGAGGATGGGAGACCCAGTACTTC.

CDR3 sequence: CASSFRGIAGEQFF. Here the CDR3 DNA reads TGTGCCAGCAGCTTTCGGGGGATAGCTGGTGAGCAGTTCTTC. The chain is built from TRBV7-9 and TRBJ2-1; TRBD2 is a possible D gene (6 bases). The V end lost 3 bases, the J end lost 9 bases, and 15 bases lay between the germline ends. The CDR3 extends over 14 amino acids. Germline loops: CDR1 SEHNR, CDR2 FQNEAQ (reference sequence). Filled out from reference TRBV7-9 and TRBJ2-1, the complete variable domain reads DTGVSQNPRHKITKRGQNVTFRCDPISEHNRLYWYRQTLGQGPEFLTYFQNEAQLEKSRLLSDRFSAERPKGSFSTLEIQRTEQGDSAMYLCASSFRGIAGEQFFGPGTRLTVL.

The V call is TRBV7-3, the J call TRBJ2-5; D possibly corresponds to TRBD2 (6 bases). Germline V gene data show CDR1 as SGHTA and CDR2 as FQGTGA. Trimming took off 4 bases at V and 5 bases at J, with 11 bases between the two ends. The CDR3 covers 13 residues. CDR3 sequence reads: CASSSGAGETQYF. The CDR3 DNA reads TGTGCCAGCAGCTCGGGCGCGGGGGAGACCCAGTACTTC.

The chain has TRBV7-7 and TRBJ2-6; D might be TRBD1 (5 bases). V shed 5 bases and J shed 0 bases, with 8 bases lying between them. The CDR3 totals 15 residues. Germline V gives CDR1 SSHAT, CDR2 FNYEAQ (reference sequence). CDR3 sequence: CASSLTDSGANVLTF. CDR3 nucleotides: TGTGCCAGCAGCCTGACAGACTCTGGGGCCAACGTCCTGACTTTC.

The chain recombines TRBV27 with TRBJ2-7; 8 nucleotides agree with TRBD2. This CDR3 comprises 14 residues. CDR1 and CDR2 (germline): MNHEY, SMNVEV (reference sequence). V dropped 8 bases and J dropped 4; count of bases not matched to a gene: 10. CDR3 DNA sequence: TGTGCCAGCCTCCCGGGGGCGGGGGGATACGAGCAGTACTTC. Its protein is CASLPGAGGYEQYF.